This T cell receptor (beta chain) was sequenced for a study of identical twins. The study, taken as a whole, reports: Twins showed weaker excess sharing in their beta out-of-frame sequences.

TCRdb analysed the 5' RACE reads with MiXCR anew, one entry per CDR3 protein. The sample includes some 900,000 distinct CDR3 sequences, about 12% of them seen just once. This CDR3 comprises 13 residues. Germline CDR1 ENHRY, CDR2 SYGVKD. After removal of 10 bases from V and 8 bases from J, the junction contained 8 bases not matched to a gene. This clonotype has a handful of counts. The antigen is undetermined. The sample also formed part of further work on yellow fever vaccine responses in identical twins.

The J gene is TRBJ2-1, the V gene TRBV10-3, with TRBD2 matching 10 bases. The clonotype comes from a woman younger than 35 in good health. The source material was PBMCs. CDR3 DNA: TGTGCCACCAATAGCGGGGGGACGGATGAGCAGTTCTTC. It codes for CATNSGGTDEQFF.